These 17 T cell receptor beta chains were sequenced from one sample in a study of T cell repertoires in cytomegalovirus infection. TCRdb recomputed calls from the reads with MiXCR, one row per CDR3 protein. The sample yields 510,000 or so distinct CDR3 sequences, more than 25% seen once. Sequencing was performed on PBMCs. All receptors derive from a human donor in good health (CMV status not recorded). Some clones in this sample may be carry-over from other donors' samples.

This CDR3 reads CASSQRGSGNTIYF. Here the CDR3 DNA reads TGTGCCAGCAGCCAAAGGGGCTCTGGAAACACCATATATTTT. The J gene is TRBJ1-3, the V gene TRBV13, with D perhaps TRBD1 (5 bases). CDR1 and CDR2 from the germline V gene are PRHDT and FYEKMQ (reference sequence). The CDR3 spans 14 residues. Trimming took 5 bases from V and 0 from J, leaving 8 bases between them.

In DNA, the CDR3 is TGTGCCAGCAGCTTAGTGGGAATCTTCTACTATGGCTACACCTTC. Translation gives CASSLVGIFYYGYTF. This chain uses TRBV11-2 with TRBJ1-2; D remains unclear. Trimming cost V 1 base and J 3 bases, with 12 bases left between them. CDR1 and CDR2 from the germline V gene are SGHAT and FQNNGV. The CDR3 extends over 15 amino acids. The variable domain in full, completed from reference TRBV11-2 and TRBJ1-2, reads EAGVAQSPRYKIIEKRQSVAFWCNPISGHATLYWYQQILGQGPKLLIQFQNNGVVDDSQLPKDRFSAERLKGVDSTLKIQPAKLEDSAVYLCASSLVGIFYYGYTFGSGTRLTVV.

The chain combines TRBV4-1 with TRBJ2-7; D possibly uses TRBD1 or TRBD2 (5 bases each). V lost 5 bases to trimming and J lost 3 bases, with 14 bases between them. From germline, CDR1 is MGHRA and CDR2 YSYEKL. The CDR3 has 14 amino acids. The CDR3 here is CASSSRDLDYEQYF. CDR3 nucleotide sequence: TGCGCCAGCAGCTCCCGGGACCTGGACTACGAGCAGTACTTC.

This sequence joins TRBV28 and TRBJ1-2; 12 nucleotides line up with TRBD1. The trim removed 2 bases at V and 7 bases at J, leaving 5 bases unmatched. The CDR3 contains 15 residues. CDR1 MDHEN and CDR2 SYDVKM come from the germline V gene. Written as DNA, the CDR3 is TGTGCCAGCAGTTTAACCGGGACAGGGGGCCTTGGCTACACCTTC. Residues: CASSLTGTGGLGYTF.

This chain joins TRBV7-9 and TRBJ1-3, with a possible D match to TRBD1 (5 bases). Germline V gene data show CDR1 as SEHNR and CDR2 as FQNEAQ (reference sequence). The CDR3 contains 16 residues. V lost 5 bases, J lost 0 bases, and 14 bases lay in between. Here the CDR3 reads CASSRTGRSSGNTIYF. The CDR3 region has the DNA TGTGCCAGCAGCAGAACGGGACGGAGCTCTGGAAACACCATATATTTT.

This clonotype was detected once. The chain is built from TRBV4-2 and TRBJ2-3, with D perhaps TRBD2 (5 bases). This CDR3 is built from 15 residues. Germline V gives CDR1 LGHNA, CDR2 YNFKEQ. V dropped 0 bases and J dropped 6 bases, with 13 bases sitting between them. In nucleotides, the CDR3 is TGTGCCAGCAGCCAAGATGGGAAGCAGCGGGATACGCAGTATTTT. It specifies CASSQDGKQRDTQYF.

The chain employs TRBV19 and TRBJ2-1; D uncertain. The CDR3 covers 15 residues. Per the germline V gene, CDR1 is LNHDA and CDR2 is SQIVND (reference sequence). V was trimmed by 1 base and J by 4 bases, leaving 11 bases between them. The CDR3 DNA reads as TGTGCCAGTAGTATAGTAGGATATTCGTACAATGAGCAGTTCTTC. Its translation is CASSIVGYSYNEQFF.

The chain is built from TRBV7-1 and TRBJ2-5; 10 bases match TRBD2. TRBV7-1 is an ORF; its function is uncertain. The J segment lost 5 bases and the V segment lost 5 bases, leaving 5 bases of the junction unmatched. The CDR3 consists of 14 residues. CDR3 residues: CASSRAGGWETQYF. CDR3 sequence (DNA): TGTGCCAGCAGCCGAGCGGGAGGGTGGGAGACCCAGTACTTC.

This clonotype was seen repeatedly, ten times or more. The chain uses TRBV7-2 and TRBJ1-1; D remains ambiguous. V lost 1 base, J lost 3 bases, and 12 bases lay in between. The CDR3 length is 15 residues. CDR1 and CDR2 from the germline V gene are SGHTA and FQGNSA. CDR3 nucleotide sequence: TGTGCCAGCAGCTTAGGTCGGGTCCCCCACACTGAAGCTTTCTTT. Translated: CASSLGRVPHTEAFF.

The V call is TRBV12-3 or TRBV12-4, the J call TRBJ2-6; 8 bases fit TRBD1. V was clipped by 6 bases and J by 0 bases; unmatched bases: 4. CDR3 length: 16 amino acids. The CDR3 region has the DNA TGTGCCAGCAGCCGGACAGGGAGCTCTGGGGCCAACGTCCTGACTTTC. Amino acids: CASSRTGSSGANVLTF.

This clonotype was found a few times. This chain connects TRBV28 to TRBJ2-1; D may be TRBD1 or TRBD2 (5 bases each). Germline V gene data show CDR1 as MDHEN and CDR2 as SYDVKM. Trimming removed 6 bases at V and 0 bases at J, with 6 bases between. The CDR3 extends over 13 amino acids. The CDR3 here is CASRGVSYNEQFF. The CDR3 nucleotides are TGTGCCAGCAGGGGGGTCTCCTACAATGAGCAGTTCTTC.

This chain links TRBV10-2 with TRBJ1-2; D gene ambiguous. Germline V gene sequence: CDR1 WSHSY, CDR2 SAAADI. Trimming took 7 bases from V and 0 from J, leaving 9 bases between them. The CDR3 is 13 residues long. CDR3: CASKWEANYGYTF. The CDR3 nucleotides are TGCGCCAGCAAGTGGGAGGCTAACTATGGCTACACCTTC.

The rearrangement links TRBV12-3 or TRBV12-4 to TRBJ2-2; 11 positions match TRBD2. With V trimmed by 5 bases and J by 4 bases, 9 bases remained unmatched. The CDR3 covers 17 residues. CDR3 bases: TGTGCCAGCAGTCGTCCGGGACTAGCGGACTCCACCGGGGAGCTGTTTTTT. It is translated as CASSRPGLADSTGELFF.

V and J are TRBV2 and TRBJ2-7, with TRBD2 matching over 14 bases. Germline V gene sequence: CDR1 SNHLY, CDR2 FYNNEI. The V gene end was trimmed by 3 bases and the J gene end by 2 bases; junction bases not matched to a gene: 0. This CDR3 has 15 residues. The CDR3 nucleotides read TGTGCCAGCAGTGAGGGACTAGCGGGAGCCTACGAGCAGTACGTC. This codes for CASSEGLAGAYEQYV.

The chain recombines TRBV12-3 or TRBV12-4 with TRBJ1-2; D not resolved. V lost 3 bases and J lost 5, with 10 bases in between. The CDR3 totals 13 residues. In nucleotides, the CDR3 is TGTGCCAGCAGTTTCCCCACGGAATATGGCTACACCTTC. Translation gives CASSFPTEYGYTF.

This clonotype was observed a few times. The chain is built from TRBV7-6 and TRBJ2-3, with 11 positions matching TRBD2. Germline assignment: CDR1 SGHVS and CDR2 FNYEAQ. V shed 0 bases, J shed 5 bases, and the junction held 10 bases outside the gene matches. This CDR3 is built from 18 residues. CDR3 sequence: CASSLAGGSGRVRDTQYF. The CDR3, as DNA: TGTGCCAGCAGCTTAGCAGGTGGTAGCGGGAGGGTAAGAGATACGCAGTATTTT. The full variable domain, with the rest looked up from reference TRBV7-6 and TRBJ2-3, is GAGVSQSPRYKVTKRGQDVALRCDPISGHVSLYWYRQALGQGPEFLTYFNYEAQQDKSGLPNDRFSAERPEGSISTLTIQRTEQRDSAMYRCASSLAGGSGRVRDTQYFGPGTRLTVL.

This clonotype showed up just a few times. The chain couples TRBV4-3 to TRBJ2-5; D perhaps matches TRBD2 (6 bases). This CDR3 spans 18 amino acids. The germline CDR1 and CDR2 sequences are LGHNA and YSLEER. The V end lost 4 bases, the J end lost 0 bases, and 21 bases lay between the germline ends. CDR3 DNA sequence: TGCGCCAGCAGCCCGCTAATGGTGGCGGGAAGGTACCAAGAGACCCAGTACTTC. This translates into CASSPLMVAGRYQETQYF.